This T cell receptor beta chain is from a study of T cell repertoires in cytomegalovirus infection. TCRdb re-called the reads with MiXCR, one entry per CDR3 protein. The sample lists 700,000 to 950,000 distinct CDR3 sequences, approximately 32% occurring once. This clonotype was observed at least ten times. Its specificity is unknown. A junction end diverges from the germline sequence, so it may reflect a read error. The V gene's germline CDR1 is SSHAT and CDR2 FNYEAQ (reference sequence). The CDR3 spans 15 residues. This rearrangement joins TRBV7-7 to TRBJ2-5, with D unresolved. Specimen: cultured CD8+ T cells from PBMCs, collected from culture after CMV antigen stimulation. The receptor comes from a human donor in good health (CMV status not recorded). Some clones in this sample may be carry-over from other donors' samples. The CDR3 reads CASSLSTQIGETQYF. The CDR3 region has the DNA TGTGCTAGCAGCTTGAGTACCCAGATTGGGGAGACCCAGTACTTC.